The clone carrying this T cell receptor beta chain has just a few counts. Its specificity is unknown. Trimming shortened V by 7 bases and J by 6 bases, and 18 bases separated the two germline ends. The CDR3 runs to 14 residues. The germline V gene encodes CDR1 SEHNR and CDR2 FQNEAQ (reference sequence). MiXCR, run by TCRdb on the 5' RACE reads, gives a single entry per CDR3 protein. The repertoire consists of 350,000 to 450,000 distinct CDR3 sequences, with 25% to 30% occurring once and the leading ten covering roughly 0.8%. These data belong to a study of CD8 T cells in ankylosing spondylitis. Whole-study results and caveats: Roughly eight highly homologous variants made up a TCR beta motif that seemed to typify ankylosing spondylitis blood.

The chain links TRBV7-9 to TRBJ2-5; D might be TRBD2 (6 bases). This TCR was sampled from a male donor with ankylosing spondylitis. The sample was blood, either unsorted or a sorted T cell fraction (not recorded which). The CDR3 nucleotides are TGTGCCAGCACTACCGGGACTCTCCGACAGACCCAGTACTTC. Translation gives CASTTGTLRQTQYF.